Described below is a single TCR beta chain sequence and its context. The data were obtained in a study of blood T cell repertoires in COVID-19. The authors' processing: Scientists estimated how many nucleated cells there were by amplifying reference gene primers. Assay used: immunoSEQ multiplex PCR; TCRdb lists only in-frame clones, some missing. The V and J calls and clone size are taken from that table; D and trimming were inferred from the DNA. The sample has about 210,000 clones, approximately 82% seen once. CDR1 LNHDA and CDR2 SQIVND come from the germline V gene (reference sequence). The CDR3 contains 15 residues. The V segment lost 7 bases and the J segment 4 bases; nucleotides outside the gene matches: 6.

The receptor was derived from a woman aged 40 to 50 with acute or convalescent COVID-19. The sequenced sample consisted of peripheral blood. The rearrangement uses TRBV19 and TRBJ2-1, with 11 nucleotides matching TRBD2. CDR3 nucleotides: TGTGCCAGTAATCAACTAGCGGGGGTTTACAATGAGCAGTTCTTC. This translates into CASNQLAGVYNEQFF.